These 25 T cell receptor beta chains were all obtained from the same sample, sequenced in a study of identical twins' blood T cells. In TCRdb, the 5' RACE reads were re-called with MiXCR into one record per CDR3 protein. The sample records around 380,000 distinct CDR3 sequences, around 30% being singletons. Sequencing used PBMCs. Source of these receptors: a woman aged 18-49 years in good health.

This chain uses TRBV5-1 with TRBJ2-3; TRBD2 agrees at 9 bases. CDR3 size: 19 residues. Germline values: CDR1 SGHRS, CDR2 YFSETQ. The trim removed 5 bases at V and 4 bases at J, leaving 20 bases unmatched. CDR3 sequence reads: CASSTSGISGRRSADTQYF. The CDR3, as DNA: TGCGCCAGCAGTACGTCTGGGATTAGCGGGAGAAGAAGTGCAGATACGCAGTATTTT.

The CDR3 reads CAINNRTGLNQPQYF. The CDR3 nucleotides are TGTGCCATCAATAATAGGACAGGGCTTAATCAGCCCCAGTATTTT. This chain uses TRBV10-3 with TRBJ1-5; 8 nucleotides line up with TRBD1. TRBJ2-3 matches the DNA end more closely, so the J call is doubtful. Germline V CDR1 and CDR2: ENHRY, SYGVKD. The CDR3 is 15 amino acids.

The chain is built from TRBV6-2 or TRBV6-3 and TRBJ1-1; D is uncertain. Trimming shortened V by 8 bases and J by 5 bases, and 12 bases separated the two germline ends. Germline CDR1 reads MNHEY; CDR2 reads SVGEGT. The CDR3 has 12 residues. CDR3 in amino acids: CASESRRTEAFF. CDR3 sequence (DNA): TGTGCCAGCGAAAGCCGTAGGACTGAAGCTTTCTTT.

The chain has TRBV19 and TRBJ1-5; D possibly corresponds to TRBD1 (6 bases). Judging by the DNA end, TRBJ2-3 fits better; the J call may be wrong. CDR1 and CDR2 (germline): LNHDA, SQIVND (reference sequence). CDR3 length equals 17 residues. Here the CDR3 DNA reads TGTGCCAGTAGTCCGGAAGGACAGTTTTTTAACAATCAGCCCCAGTATTTT. Residues: CASSPEGQFFNNQPQYF.

The chain is built from TRBV28 and TRBJ1-5; D unresolved. Germline-derived CDR1 and CDR2 are MDHEN and SYDVKM. V was trimmed by 7 bases and J by 7 bases, leaving 11 bases between them. The CDR3 loop spans 12 amino acids. CDR3 in amino acids: CASKDGWQPQHF. In nucleotides, the CDR3 is TGTGCCAGCAAAGATGGTTGGCAGCCCCAGCATTTT.

The gene calls are TRBV6-2 or TRBV6-3 and TRBJ2-1, with D uncertain. The V end lost 7 bases, the J end lost 8 bases, and 9 bases lay between the germline ends. Germline assignment: CDR1 MNHEY and CDR2 SVGEGT. The CDR3 contains 11 residues. The CDR3 region has the DNA TGTGCCAGCACAGAGCGCGATGAGCAGTTCTTC. Its protein is CASTERDEQFF.

The CDR3 DNA sequence: TGTGCCAGTAGTATGGAGGGCAGGGACTATGGCTACACCTTC. This sequence encodes CASSMEGRDYGYTF. The V call is TRBV19, the J call TRBJ1-2; D is perhaps TRBD1 (5 bases). CDR1 and CDR2 (germline): LNHDA, SQIVND (reference sequence). V was pared by 3 bases and J by 3 bases, with 11 bases between. The CDR3 consists of 14 residues. The whole variable domain, remainder taken from reference TRBV19 and TRBJ1-2, is DGGITQSPKYLFRKEGQNVTLSCEQNLNHDAMYWYRQDPGQGLRLIYYSQIVNDFQKGDIAEGYSVSREKKESFPLTVTSAQKNPTAFYLCASSMEGRDYGYTFGSGTRLTVV.

Many counts were recorded for this clonotype. The CDR3 spells CASSFDRETEAFF. In DNA, the CDR3 is TGTGCCAGCAGTTTCGATCGAGAGACTGAAGCTTTCTTT. The chain joins TRBV7-8 to TRBJ1-1; D call uncertain. V gave up 6 bases and J gave up 5 bases, with 13 bases separating them. This CDR3 has 13 amino acids. Per germline, CDR1 SGHVS and CDR2 FQNEAQ.

The V gene is TRBV14, the J gene TRBJ1-1; a possible D gene is TRBD1 (5 bases). Germline V gene data show CDR1 as SGHDN and CDR2 as FVKESK. Trimming took 3 bases from V and 4 from J, leaving 18 bases between them. This CDR3 comprises 16 residues. The CDR3: CASSQRSLPGGTEAFF. The CDR3 nucleotides read TGTGCCAGCAGCCAGAGGTCGCTCCCGGGGGGCACTGAAGCTTTCTTT.

V is TRBV6-4 and J is TRBJ2-3; D is perhaps TRBD1 (5 bases). V was cut by 3 bases and J by 4 bases, with 14 bases left in between. CDR1 MRHNA and CDR2 SNTAGT come from the germline V gene. The CDR3 spans 15 residues. CDR3: CASSDSPQGADTQYF. For the CDR3, the DNA is TGTGCCAGCAGTGATTCGCCGCAGGGCGCAGATACGCAGTATTTT.

This clonotype appeared a few times. V usage is TRBV5-1 and J usage is TRBJ2-3; perhaps TRBD2 as D (5 bases). The V gene's germline CDR1 is SGHRS and CDR2 YFSETQ. The CDR3 extends over 14 amino acids. V gave up 7 bases and J gave up 5 bases, with 17 bases separating them. In DNA, the CDR3 is TGCGCCAGCGGCCCAACTAGTTTCAGAGATACGCAGTATTTT. Translated, it gives CASGPTSFRDTQYF.

The chain carries TRBV20-1 and TRBJ2-7, with 8 nucleotides matching TRBD2. The CDR3 has 15 amino acids. Looked up from germline, CDR1 is DFQATT and CDR2 is SNEGSKA (reference sequence). Trimming took 1 base from V and 3 from J; bases not matched to a gene: 8. CDR3 coding DNA: TGCAGTGCTAGAGCCCGAGCGGGAGTCGGCTACGAGCAGTACTTC. This encodes CSARARAGVGYEQYF.

V usage is TRBV27 and J usage is TRBJ2-2, with unresolved D. The CDR3 loop spans 13 amino acids. The V gene lost 8 bases and the J gene lost 1 base, with 8 bases spanning the gap. The germline gives CDR1 MNHEY, CDR2 SMNVEV (reference sequence). The CDR3 DNA follows: TGTGCCAGCGGGATACTGAACACCGGGGAGCTGTTTTTT. Protein: CASGILNTGELFF.

The V gene is TRBV11-2, the J gene TRBJ2-3; weak D call: TRBD1 (5 bases). This CDR3 region has 16 residues. Trimming stripped 5 bases from V and 5 bases from J, with 20 bases between. Germline loops: CDR1 SGHAT, CDR2 FQNNGV. In DNA, the CDR3 is TGTGCCAGCAGCCACTCAGTATCACAGGTCCAAGATACGCAGTATTTT. This sequence encodes CASSHSVSQVQDTQYF.

The chain carries TRBV28 and TRBJ2-3; perhaps TRBD2 as D (5 bases). CDR3 length equals 15 residues. The V gene's germline CDR1 is MDHEN and CDR2 SYDVKM. V was trimmed by 6 bases and J by 5 bases, leaving 18 bases between them. This CDR3 is CASSRGWRRGDTQYF. The CDR3 nucleotides read TGTGCCAGCAGCCGAGGTTGGAGACGGGGAGATACGCAGTATTTT.

There are a few counts of this clonotype. The chain carries TRBV20-1 and TRBJ1-5; D possibly corresponds to TRBD1 (5 bases). Trimming cost V 6 bases and J 4 bases, with 13 bases left between them. Germline-derived CDR1 and CDR2 are DFQATT and SNEGSKA (reference sequence). The CDR3 is made up of 13 amino acids. For the CDR3, the DNA is TGCAGTGCCCTGCCTGGGACGAATCAGCCCCAGCATTTT. Translated: CSALPGTNQPQHF.

This chain joins TRBV20-1 and TRBJ1-5; 9 bases match TRBD1. Germline CDR1 is DFQATT and CDR2 is SNEGSKA (reference sequence). The CDR3 has 14 amino acids. J lost 6 bases, V lost 4 bases, and 7 bases had no gene match. The CDR3 DNA is TGCAGTGCTACCCCCGGGACAGGGATTCAGCCCCAGCATTTT. It is translated as CSATPGTGIQPQHF.

This clonotype turned up a few times. The V gene is TRBV7-9, the J gene TRBJ2-2; D is unclear. V dropped 7 bases and J dropped 0 bases, with 9 bases sitting between them. From germline, CDR1 is SEHNR and CDR2 FQNEAQ (reference sequence). The CDR3 is 14 amino acids. The CDR3 DNA sequence: TGTGCCAGCATCCTGGAGTCGAACACCGGGGAGCTGTTTTTT. Translated, it gives CASILESNTGELFF.

There are a few counts of this clonotype. V gene TRBV20-1 combines with J gene TRBJ2-4; possible D gene TRBD2, 5 bases. Trimming pared 3 bases from V and 14 bases from J, leaving 11 bases between. The CDR3 runs 10 residues. Germline-derived CDR1 and CDR2 are DFQATT and SNEGSKA (reference sequence). The CDR3: CSASPGIEYF. CDR3 nucleotides: TGCAGTGCTAGCCCCGGGATCGAGTACTTC.

This clonotype showed up just a few times. This chain joins TRBV19 and TRBJ1-1, with D perhaps matching TRBD1 (5 bases). The CDR3 covers 13 residues. V lost 10 bases, J lost 0 bases, and 12 bases lay in between. The V gene's germline CDR1 is LNHDA and CDR2 SQIVND (reference sequence). CDR3 nucleotides: TGTGCCACCTCCATGGGGGTGAACACTGAAGCTTTCTTT. Protein: CATSMGVNTEAFF.

The table lists this clonotype with a few counts. The V gene is TRBV20-1, the J gene TRBJ2-1; D not certain. The germline V gene has CDR1 DFQATT and CDR2 SNEGSKA (reference sequence). The V end lost 1 base, the J end lost 0 bases, and 7 bases lay between the germline ends. The CDR3 extends over 14 amino acids. In nucleotides, the CDR3 is TGCAGTGCTAGAGGGGCAGGCTCCTACAATGAGCAGTTCTTC. This translates into CSARGAGSYNEQFF.

V usage is TRBV6-1 and J usage is TRBJ1-2, with 7 bases that match TRBD1. V was clipped by 3 bases and J by 4 bases; unmatched bases: 8. There are 15 residues in the CDR3. Germline V gives CDR1 MNHNS, CDR2 SASEGT. The DNA of the CDR3 is TGTGCCAGCAGTGACCCTTGGACAGGCCTCTATGGCTACACCTTC. Translation: CASSDPWTGLYGYTF.

This clonotype turned up a few times. An end of the junction does not agree with germline; a read error may underlie this. The chain uses TRBV2 and TRBJ1-1; no clear D. CDR1 SNHLY and CDR2 FYNNEI come from the germline V gene. The CDR3 runs to 11 residues. The CDR3 is CACSWSVEAFF. CDR3 bases: TGTGCCTGCAGCTGGTCGGTTGAAGCTTTCTTT.

This clonotype has a handful of counts. This chain connects TRBV4-2 to TRBJ1-1; the match to TRBD1 covers 7 bases. The CDR3 covers 13 residues. Germline values: CDR1 LGHNA, CDR2 YNFKEQ. Trimming removed 1 base from V and 5 bases from J; junction bases left unmatched: 1. The CDR3 spells CASSQGTGTEAFF. The CDR3 region has the DNA TGTGCCAGCAGCCAAGGGACAGGAACTGAAGCTTTCTTT.

A few counts support this clonotype. This chain links TRBV5-4 with TRBJ2-1; 7 bases match TRBD2. The CDR3 covers 14 residues. The V and J ends lost 1 base and 9 bases, in that order; junction bases with no gene match: 7. Germline V gene data show CDR1 as SGHNT and CDR2 as YYREEE (reference sequence). CDR3 coding DNA: TGTGCCAGCAGCTTGCCCAGCGGGATTGCTGAGCAGTTCTTC. Protein sequence: CASSLPSGIAEQFF.